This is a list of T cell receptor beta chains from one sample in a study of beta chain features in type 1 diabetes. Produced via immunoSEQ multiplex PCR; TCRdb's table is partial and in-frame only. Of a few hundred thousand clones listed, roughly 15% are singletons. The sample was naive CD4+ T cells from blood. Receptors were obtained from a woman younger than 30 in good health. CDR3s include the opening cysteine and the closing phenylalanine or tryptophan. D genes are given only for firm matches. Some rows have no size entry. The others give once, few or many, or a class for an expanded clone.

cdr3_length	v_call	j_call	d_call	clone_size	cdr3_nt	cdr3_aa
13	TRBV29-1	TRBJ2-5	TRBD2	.	TGCAGCGTTACCCCTAGCGGGAAAGAGACCCAGTACTTC	CSVTPSGKETQYF
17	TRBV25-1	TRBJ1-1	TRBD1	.	TGTGCCAGCAGTGAAGGCCCCGGACAGGGGGTGAACACTGAAGCTTTCTTT	CASSEGPGQGVNTEAFF
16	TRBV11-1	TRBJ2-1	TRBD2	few	TGTGCCAGCAGCTCGAGGGGACTAGCGGTCCTCAATGAGCAGTTCTTC	CASSSRGLAVLNEQFF
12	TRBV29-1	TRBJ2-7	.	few	TGCAGCGCGTCCTACAGTTCCTACGAGCAGTACTTC	CSASYSSYEQYF
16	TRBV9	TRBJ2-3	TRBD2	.	TGTGCCAGCAGCGTAGAGGCTAGCGGGAGGGCCGGTTCGCAGTATTTT	CASSVEASGRAGSQYF
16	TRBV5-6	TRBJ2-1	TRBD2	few	TGTGCCAGCAGGTCTGGGACTAGCGGTCTGGGGCGGGAGCAGTTCTTC	CASRSGTSGLGREQFF
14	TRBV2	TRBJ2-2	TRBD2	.	TGTGCCAGCAAAAAGCGGGAAGAGTCCGGGGAGCTGTTTTTT	CASKKREESGELFF
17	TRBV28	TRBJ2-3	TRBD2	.	TGTGCCAGCAGTTCGCCCTTGGGGAGCGGGAGTAGAGATACGCAGTATTTT	CASSSPLGSGSRDTQYF
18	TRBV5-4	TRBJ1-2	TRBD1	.	TGTGCCAGCAGCTCCCCTAGTCGACAGGGGCAAGGAAGATATGGCTACACCTTC	CASSSPSRQGQGRYGYTF
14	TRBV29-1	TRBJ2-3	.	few	TGCAGCGTTGGGCCTCTTCTTAGCACAGATACGCAGTATTTT	CSVGPLLSTDTQYF
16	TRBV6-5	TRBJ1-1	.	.	TGTGCCAGCAGTTACTCGAACGCCAGGGTGGGCACTGAAGCTTTCTTT	CASSYSNARVGTEAFF
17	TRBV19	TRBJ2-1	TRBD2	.	TGTGCCAGTAGTATCCTCCTACTAGCGGGAGAGGTATATGAGCAGTTCTTC	CASSILLLAGEVYEQFF
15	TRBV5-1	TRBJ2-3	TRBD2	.	TGCGCCAGCAGCTGGACTAGCGGGAACGCAGATACGCAGTATTTT	CASSWTSGNADTQYF
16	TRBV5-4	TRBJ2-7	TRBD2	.	TGTGCCAGCAGCTTGGCCGGGACTAGCGGGATACGGGAGCAGTACTTC	CASSLAGTSGIREQYF
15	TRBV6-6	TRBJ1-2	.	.	TGTGCCAGCAGTTCGTCGTCCAGGGGCTACTATGGCTACACCTTC	CASSSSSRGYYGYTF
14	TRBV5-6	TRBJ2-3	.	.	TGTGCCAGCAGCTTCTGGCAGACCGGGGGTACGCAGTATTTT	CASSFWQTGGTQYF
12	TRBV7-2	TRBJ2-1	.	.	TGTGCCAGCAGCTTACCCCCTGGTAGGCAGTTCTTC	CASSLPPGRQFF
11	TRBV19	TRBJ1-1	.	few	TGTGCCAGTAGTATCCGCGTTGAAGCTTTCTTT	CASSIRVEAFF
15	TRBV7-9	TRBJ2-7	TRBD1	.	TGTGCCAGCAGTCCTGACAGGGGAGTTGGGAACGAGCAGTACTTC	CASSPDRGVGNEQYF
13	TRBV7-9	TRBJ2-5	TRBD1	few	TGTGCCAGCAGCTCCGGGACAGCTGAGACCCAGTACTTC	CASSSGTAETQYF
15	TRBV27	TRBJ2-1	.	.	TGTGCCAGCAGTTTCGCGGGGAGCTCCTACAATGAGCAGTTCTTC	CASSFAGSSYNEQFF
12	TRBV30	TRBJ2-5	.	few	TGTGCCTGGACTCACTTTTCAGAGACCCAGTACTTC	CAWTHFSETQYF
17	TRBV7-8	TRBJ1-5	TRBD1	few	TGTGCCAGCAGCTTAGGGACAGGATTCCCTAGCAATCAGCCCCAGCATTTT	CASSLGTGFPSNQPQHF
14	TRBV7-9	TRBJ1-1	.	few	TGTGCCAGCAGTCACAGAACCCTGAACACTGAAGCTTTCTTT	CASSHRTLNTEAFF
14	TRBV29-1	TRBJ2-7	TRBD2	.	TGCAGCGCAGGTACCGGGGGGGCCCACCACGAGCAGTACTTC	CSAGTGGAHHEQYF
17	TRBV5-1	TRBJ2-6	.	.	TGCGCCAGCAGCCTTACACACCTGTCGTCTGGGGCCAACGTCCTGACTTTC	CASSLTHLSSGANVLTF
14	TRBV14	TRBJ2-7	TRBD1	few	TGTGCCAGCAGCCGGGACAGGGGTCGGGGCGAGCAGTACTTC	CASSRDRGRGEQYF